A selection of T cell receptor beta chains follows, all from one sample in a study of shared clonotypes between healthy human individuals. Clones were read by immunoSEQ multiplex PCR, and TCRdb kept only the in-frame ones, dropping some. The profile shows some 2 million clones, 85% to 95% of them singletons. Sequencing was done on a sample of naive CD4+ T cells sorted from blood. The source is a young man in good health. Each CDR3 is given with its conserved first and last residue.

CDR3	J	length	V
CASSVEGRGLSYNEQFF	TRBJ2-1	17	TRBV5-6
CATLPGGTSTEAFF	TRBJ1-1	14	TRBV28
CSAIAETQYF	TRBJ2-5	10	TRBV20-1
CASSLSASNTEAFF	TRBJ1-1	14	TRBV27
CASSGRGGVGEQFF	TRBJ2-1	14	TRBV2
CASRTSGINQPQHF	TRBJ1-5	14	TRBV27
CASSYSASGVSYEQYF	TRBJ2-7	16	TRBV6-5
CASSPQGGAGKLFF	TRBJ1-4	14	TRBV18
CASSSAKLYNEQFF	TRBJ2-1	14	TRBV2
CASSLMYQETQYF	TRBJ2-5	13	TRBV6-1
CASSLMSRVRNEQFF	TRBJ2-1	15	TRBV7-9
CASSGTGGMRGQETQYF	TRBJ2-5	17	TRBV5-1
CASSLGTFRGDTQYF	TRBJ2-3	15	TRBV5-1
CASSPRSGGAPDSGYTF	TRBJ1-2	17	TRBV7-9
CASSIRALGIAGELFF	TRBJ2-2	16	TRBV19
CASSRGTMNTEAFF	TRBJ1-1	14	TRBV10-1
CASSPISGGYTF	TRBJ1-2	12	TRBV7-2
CATSRDRSSYEQYF	TRBJ2-7	14	TRBV15
CAWLNTDSPYGYTF	TRBJ1-2	14	TRBV30
CASRETDRNTGELFF	TRBJ2-2	15	TRBV10-1
CASSFQSSINEKLFF	TRBJ1-4	15	TRBV7-2
CASSLDASGTGELFF	TRBJ2-2	15	TRBV5-1
CATSRQGASTEAFF	TRBJ1-1	14	TRBV15
CASRPGLASSGEQYF	TRBJ2-7	15	TRBV10-2
CASRQQGAPLHF	TRBJ1-6	12	TRBV27
CASSPRGHTIYF	TRBJ1-3	12	TRBV9
CASSPQWGYGYTF	TRBJ1-2	13	TRBV11-3
CASSSTSQGVRGYTF	TRBJ1-2	15	TRBV6-6
CASSGQGLGDQPQHF	TRBJ1-5	15	TRBV28
CAISSGYGYTF	TRBJ1-2	11	TRBV10-3
CAWSVEPSGYTF	TRBJ1-2	12	TRBV30
CASSLSWAVAGEDEQFF	TRBJ2-1	17	TRBV4-1
CASGLGDKSTDTQYF	TRBJ2-3	15	TRBV12-5